One and the same sample provided the 20 T cell receptor beta chains below, sequenced in a study of blood T cell repertoires in COVID-19. TCRdb's table, derived via immunoSEQ multiplex PCR, lists solely in-frame clones and lacks some. The sample lists approximately 150,000 clones, around 84% occurring once. What was sequenced was peripheral blood. The origin of the receptors is a woman in her 50s with COVID-19, enrolled during active disease.

This chain uses TRBV28 with TRBJ2-7; tentative D call: TRBD2 (6 bases). CDR1 is MDHEN and CDR2 is SYDVKM in the germline V gene. The CDR3 loop spans 14 amino acids. V was trimmed by 2 bases and J by 3 bases, leaving 11 bases between them. As DNA, the CDR3 is TGTGCCAGCAGTTTAGGGGGGAATCTCTACGAGCAGTACTTC. Residues: CASSLGGNLYEQYF.

CDR3 sequence (DNA): TGTGCCAGCAGCTTAAGCGACGGGACTAGCGGGGGTTATTACAATGAGCAGTTCTTC. It translates to CASSLSDGTSGGYYNEQFF. This chain links TRBV7-9 with TRBJ2-1; 14 positions match TRBD2. With 2 bases clipped from V and 4 bases from J, the junction kept 10 bases outside the gene matches. Germline-derived CDR1 and CDR2 are SEHNR and FQNEAQ (reference sequence). There are 19 residues in the CDR3.

The rearrangement links TRBV5-6 to TRBJ1-2, with TRBD1 matching over 8 bases. In germline, CDR1 is SGHDT, CDR2 YYEEEE. The CDR3 has 13 residues. V shed 4 bases and J 7 bases; nucleotides not matched to a gene: 6. CDR3 loop: CASSAQGAGGYTF. CDR3 nucleotides: TGTGCCAGCAGCGCCCAGGGGGCTGGTGGCTACACCTTC.

This clone was detected only a few times. The V and J genes are TRBV19 and TRBJ1-5; no clear D gene. Trimming took off 4 bases at V and 6 bases at J, with 13 bases between the two ends. Germline V CDR1 and CDR2: LNHDA, SQIVND (reference sequence). The CDR3 loop spans 14 amino acids. CDR3 sequence (DNA): TGTGCCAGTAGTACAGGAGGTAACGGTCAGCCCCAGCATTTT. The encoded protein is CASSTGGNGQPQHF.

V and J are TRBV4-3 and TRBJ1-1, with 7 bases matching TRBD1. Germline loops: CDR1 LGHNA, CDR2 YSLEER. The CDR3 runs to 17 residues. V dropped 0 bases and J dropped 0; count of bases not matched to a gene: 7. The CDR3 is CASSQDRDRLMNTEAFF. CDR3 bases: TGCGCCAGCAGCCAAGACCGGGACAGATTGATGAACACTGAAGCTTTCTTT.

The chain is built from TRBV6-6 and TRBJ2-3; TRBD2 matches 10 bases. Germline CDR1 MNHNY, CDR2 SVGAGI (reference sequence). The CDR3 is 14 residues long. Trimming removed 7 bases from V and 4 bases from J; junction bases left unmatched: 5. CDR3 sequence (DNA): TGTGCCAGCACCGATAGCGGGGGGTCAGATACGCAGTATTTT. Its protein is CASTDSGGSDTQYF.

As regards this clone: This same CDR3 is encoded by further DNA sequences in the sample. This rearrangement joins TRBV5-1 to TRBJ2-1; TRBD2 matches 8 bases. The CDR3 totals 15 residues. The germline CDR1 and CDR2 sequences are SGHRS and YFSETQ. V dropped 1 base and J dropped 2; count of bases not matched to a gene: 2. The CDR3 reads CASSLPGGPYNEQFF. CDR3 DNA: TGCGCCAGCAGCTTGCCGGGGGGGCCCTACAATGAGCAGTTCTTC.

The rearrangement uses TRBV5-5 and TRBJ1-4; the D gene is possibly TRBD1 (6 bases). V lost 0 bases to trimming and J lost 8 bases, with 14 bases between them. The germline gives CDR1 SGHKS, CDR2 YYEKEE (reference sequence). The CDR3 has 15 residues. The CDR3 nucleotides read TGTGCCAGCAGCTTGGTTTCAGGGGTTGGCGAAAAACTGTTTTTT. It yields the protein CASSLVSGVGEKLFF.

The chain recombines TRBV10-3 with TRBJ1-2; a weak D match, TRBD1 (5 bases). This CDR3 region has 15 residues. Trimming pared 6 bases from V and 0 bases from J, leaving 14 bases between. CDR1 is ENHRY, CDR2 SYGVKD, per germline. The CDR3 is CAIRTTGSPNYGYTF. The CDR3 bases are TGTGCCATCAGGACAACAGGTTCCCCTAACTATGGCTACACCTTC.

V gene TRBV6-5 combines with J gene TRBJ2-2; TRBD1 matches 10 bases. CDR3 size: 16 residues. The ends lost 2 bases at V and 5 bases at J; junction bases unmatched: 5. Germline values: CDR1 MNHEY, CDR2 SVGAGI. The CDR3: CASSYDDRGQTGELFF. DNA of the CDR3: TGTGCCAGCAGTTACGACGACAGGGGGCAAACCGGGGAGCTGTTTTTT.

The chain employs TRBV2 and TRBJ2-7; weak D call: TRBD2 (6 bases). The CDR3 is 15 amino acids. From germline, CDR1 is SNHLY and CDR2 FYNNEI. Trimming cost V 6 bases and J 0 bases, with 15 bases left between them. The CDR3 sequence is CASRITPGGSYEQYF. CDR3 sequence (DNA): TGTGCCAGCAGGATAACCCCCGGGGGCTCCTACGAGCAGTACTTC.

The chain recombines TRBV19 with TRBJ2-7; TRBD1 might be the D (5 bases). This CDR3 spans 15 amino acids. V was trimmed by 6 bases and J by 1 base, leaving 16 bases between them. CDR1 is LNHDA, CDR2 SQIVND, per germline (reference sequence). The CDR3, as DNA: TGTGCCAGTAGCCCCGGGCAGGGCACTTCCTACGAGCAGTACTTC. Protein: CASSPGQGTSYEQYF.

The rearrangement joins TRBV10-3 to TRBJ1-2, with 7 nucleotides matching TRBD1. This CDR3 region has 15 residues. V lost 4 bases to trimming and J lost 4 bases; unmatched junction nucleotides: 9. Germline-derived CDR1 and CDR2 are ENHRY and SYGVKD. CDR3 coding DNA: TGTGCCATCAGTGGGAGGGGACAGCTTGGCTATGGCTACACCTTC. Translation gives CAISGRGQLGYGYTF.

The rearrangement uses TRBV3-1 (or the pseudogene TRBV3-2) and TRBJ2-5, with D perhaps TRBD2 (6 bases). CDR1 and CDR2 from the germline V gene are LGHDT and YNNKEL (reference sequence). With 1 base removed from V and 3 bases from J, the gap between germline ends came to 12 bases. The CDR3 consists of 15 residues. CDR3 sequence: CASSQGGTRKETQYF. CDR3 DNA sequence: TGTGCCAGCAGCCAAGGAGGGACTCGAAAAGAGACCCAGTACTTC.

V is TRBV6-5 and J is TRBJ1-2; D is possibly TRBD1 (5 bases). The CDR3 spans 13 residues. V was clipped by 2 bases and J by 6 bases, with 10 bases between them. Germline loops: CDR1 MNHEY, CDR2 SVGAGI. The CDR3 DNA sequence: TGTGCCAGCAGTTACGCAGGGAGGGATGGCTACACCTTC. This encodes CASSYAGRDGYTF.

This rearrangement joins TRBV6-4 to TRBJ2-2, with 8 bases that match TRBD1. CDR3 length: 16 residues. Germline values: CDR1 MRHNA, CDR2 SNTAGT. The V gene end was trimmed by 4 bases and the J gene end by 4 bases; junction bases not matched to a gene: 8. The CDR3 bases are TGTGCCAGCAGTGTGCAGGGGGCTCGAGGCACCGGGGAGCTGTTTTTT. Translation: CASSVQGARGTGELFF.

The rearrangement links TRBV12-5 to TRBJ1-2, with 7 bases aligning to TRBD1. V trimming: 5 bases; J trimming: 5 bases; junction bases outside the gene matches: 8. The CDR3 is 14 amino acids. Germline V gene lookup returns CDR1 LGHNT and CDR2 FRNRAP. The CDR3 nucleotides are TGTGCTAGTGGTACCACAGGGGTTGGATATGGCTACACCTTC. Translated, it gives CASGTTGVGYGYTF.

V gene TRBV2 combines with J gene TRBJ1-4, with D perhaps TRBD1 (6 bases). The CDR3 runs to 15 residues. The V and J ends lost 7 bases and 0 bases respectively, with 12 bases between them. CDR1 is SNHLY, CDR2 FYNNEI, per germline. The DNA for the CDR3 is TGTGCCAGCAAGGGAGGGACAACAACTAATGAAAAACTGTTTTTT. Its protein is CASKGGTTTNEKLFF.

This sequence joins TRBV11-2 and TRBJ1-5, with D possibly matching TRBD1 (5 bases). V lost 4 bases to trimming and J lost 5 bases, with 15 bases between them. CDR1 and CDR2 (germline): SGHAT, FQNNGV. The CDR3 is 15 amino acids. The CDR3 reads CASSSSGAGYQPQHF. Written as DNA, the CDR3 is TGTGCCAGCAGCTCCAGTGGGGCGGGATATCAGCCCCAGCATTTT.

This clone came up once. V is TRBV11-2 and J is TRBJ1-1, with 12 bases matching TRBD1. In germline, CDR1 is SGHAT, CDR2 FQNNGV. The CDR3 contains 16 residues. Trimming cost V 0 bases and J 3 bases; bases outside gene matches: 2. The CDR3 DNA follows: TGTGCCAGCAGCTTAGAGGGGACAGGGGGCTACACTGAAGCTTTCTTT. Translation: CASSLEGTGGYTEAFF. The full variable domain, rest sourced from reference TRBV11-2 and TRBJ1-1, is EAGVAQSPRYKIIEKRQSVAFWCNPISGHATLYWYQQILGQGPKLLIQFQNNGVVDDSQLPKDRFSAERLKGVDSTLKIQPAKLEDSAVYLCASSLEGTGGYTEAFFGQGTRLTVV.